The T cell receptor (beta chain) described here comes from a study of T cells in Graves' hyperthyroidism and ophthalmopathy. Overall study context: Any treatment followed the collection of peripheral blood at initial diagnosis.

This CDR3 has 16 residues. V trimming: 2 bases; J trimming: 5 bases; junction bases outside the gene matches: 8. CDR1 SGHAT and CDR2 FQNNGV come from the germline V gene. This clonotype was seen a handful of times. The antigen is unknown. Study-wide results and caveats: Ophthalmopathy was model-predicted a median about six months pre-onset.

The investigators amplified TCR beta CDR3 regions from RNA transcripts. First-round RT-PCR with HTBI primers amplified the TCR CDR3 region. TCRdb reprocessed the multiplex PCR reads with MiXCR, giving one entry per CDR3 protein. The data show a few hundred thousand distinct CDR3 sequences, 14% to 15% seen once. An absence of ophthalmopathy progression within 18 months meant stable Graves' hyperthyroidism. The TCR was taken from a woman aged 25 to 39 with Graves' hyperthyroidism. The rearrangement links TRBV11-2 to TRBJ2-2; 7 nucleotides agree with TRBD2. The specimen sequenced was blood. The CDR3 region is CASSLNRISGTGELFF. CDR3 nucleotides: TGTGCCAGCAGCTTAAATCGTATTAGCGGGACCGGGGAGCTGTTTTTT.